This TCR beta chain appears in the sequencing data of a study of blood T cell repertoires in COVID-19. In the study overall: The United States, Italy and Spain were the sources of the acute and convalescent COVID-19 samples. Sample material is recorded as cDNA or gDNA derived from T cells, B-cell-depleted T cells, or PBMCs.

Only in-frame clones appear in the TCRdb table, and some are missing; sequencing was by immunoSEQ multiplex PCR. The sample includes about 94,000 clones, about three quarters of them seen just once. Germline V gene sequence: CDR1 MNHEY, CDR2 SVGAGI. The CDR3 contains 16 residues. J lost 5 bases, V lost 4 bases, and 8 bases had no gene match. This clone was seen once. The clonotype was recovered from a human donor in a cohort sampled during active COVID-19. V and J are TRBV6-5 and TRBJ2-3; 11 bases map to TRBD2. The material sequenced was peripheral blood. The CDR3 here is CASSSWLAGGQDTQYF. CDR3 nucleotides: TGTGCCAGCAGTTCGTGGCTAGCGGGAGGACAAGATACGCAGTATTTT.